One sample yielded the 32 T cell receptor beta chains listed below, sequenced in a study of vaccination and CD4 T cells after COVID-19. Treatment defined: 10-day PBMC culture with coronavirus spike peptide pools or control peptides (ViraFEST assay). Sequenced with the Oncomine TCR Beta short-read assay was DNA taken from cultured CD4+ T cells. Via MiXCR, TCRdb re-called the PCR reads, giving one row per CDR3 protein. The sample includes 15,000 to 20,000 distinct CDR3 sequences, more than 50% of them seen just once. Their recognized antigens are unknown. This specimen consisted of CD4+ T cells from blood, cultured in vitro, obtained before SARS-CoV-2 vaccination. The origin of the receptors is a human donor who had recovered from COVID-19.

In DNA form, the CDR3 reads TGTGCCAGCAGTTACTCTATTGCAGAGCTCTACGAGCAGTACTTC. This codes for CASSYSIAELYEQYF. This rearrangement joins TRBV6-5 to TRBJ2-7, with D hard to call. Deletions cut 0 bases from V and 3 bases from J, with 12 bases between. This CDR3 comprises 15 residues. Germline V gene data show CDR1 as MNHEY and CDR2 as SVGAGI.

This clonotype turned up a few times. The rearrangement joins TRBV6-1 to TRBJ2-3; 9 bases line up with TRBD1. V trimming: 6 bases; J trimming: 3 bases; junction bases outside the gene matches: 7. Germline-derived CDR1 and CDR2 are MNHNS and SASEGT. The CDR3 runs to 15 residues. In nucleotides, the CDR3 is TGTGCCAGCAGCTTCATAGGACAGGGGACAGATACGCAGTATTTT. It specifies CASSFIGQGTDTQYF.

This clonotype has just a few counts. This sequence joins TRBV6-5 and TRBJ1-2, with 7 positions matching TRBD1. Germline loops: CDR1 MNHEY, CDR2 SVGAGI. After removal of 2 bases from V and 8 bases from J, the junction contained 8 bases not matched to a gene. CDR3 length: 14 residues. The DNA of the CDR3 is TGTGCCAGCAGTTACGGAACAGGGGTTAAGGGCTACACCTTC. It codes for CASSYGTGVKGYTF.

The J gene is TRBJ2-3, the V gene TRBV7-9; the D gene is possibly TRBD2 (7 bases). CDR1 and CDR2 from the germline V gene are SEHNR and FQNEAQ (reference sequence). With 3 bases removed from V and 3 bases from J, the gap between germline ends came to 13 bases. The CDR3 contains 15 residues. DNA of the CDR3: TGTGCCAGCAGCTTTATGGGGGGGGCGACAGATACGCAGTATTTT. Translation gives CASSFMGGATDTQYF.

The rearrangement links TRBV12-3 or TRBV12-4 to TRBJ1-5; tentatively, D is TRBD1 (6 bases). Trimming shortened V by 11 bases and J by 0 bases, and 17 bases separated the two germline ends. The CDR3 has 15 residues. The CDR3 DNA sequence: TGTGCCTCCTCGGGGGGCGAGTATAGCAATCAGCCCCAGCATTTT. Translating it yields CASSGGEYSNQPQHF.

This chain links TRBV7-6 with TRBJ2-7; 7 nucleotides match TRBD2. The CDR3 has 14 residues. Germline CDR1 is SGHVS and CDR2 is FNYEAQ. V dropped 1 base and J dropped 6; count of bases not matched to a gene: 6. The CDR3 here is CASSLDGRMSEQYF. The CDR3, as DNA: TGTGCCAGCAGCTTAGACGGGAGGATGAGCGAGCAGTACTTC.

The chain employs TRBV25-1 and TRBJ1-6; D may be TRBD1 (5 bases). The CDR3 is made up of 13 amino acids. Germline-derived CDR1 and CDR2 are MGHDK and SYGVNS. Trimming shortened V by 6 bases and J by 7 bases, and 10 bases separated the two germline ends. The CDR3 loop reads CASRSRENSPLHF. CDR3 nucleotide sequence: TGTGCCAGCAGGAGCAGGGAAAATTCACCCCTCCACTTT.

A few counts support this clonotype. The V gene is TRBV6-1, the J gene TRBJ1-1, with unresolved D. The CDR3 runs 13 residues. Germline loops: CDR1 MNHNS, CDR2 SASEGT. Trimming shortened V by 4 bases and J by 0 bases, and 6 bases separated the two germline ends. The CDR3 DNA reads TGTGCCAGCAGTGGGACGGTGAACACTGAAGCTTTCTTT. Translated: CASSGTVNTEAFF.

The CDR3 nucleotides are TGCGCCAGCAGTGAGTATGGCAGCTTAAACACTGAAGCTTTCTTT. Its protein is CASSEYGSLNTEAFF. This chain connects TRBV10-2 to TRBJ1-1; D is undetermined. This CDR3 is built from 15 residues. Germline V gene sequence: CDR1 WSHSY, CDR2 SAAADI. V was clipped by 1 base and J by 2 bases, with 11 bases between them.

This clonotype was recorded a few times. J is TRBJ2-1 and V is TRBV20-1; 13 bases align to TRBD2. In germline, CDR1 is DFQATT, CDR2 SNEGSKA (reference sequence). V trimming: 3 bases; J trimming: 9 bases; junction bases outside the gene matches: 11. This CDR3 spans 16 amino acids. The CDR3 nucleotides are TGCAGTGCTAGCAGACTAGCGGGAGGTTTTTCAGGTGAGCAGTTCTTC. As protein: CSASRLAGGFSGEQFF.

The chain combines TRBV6-1 with TRBJ1-6; maybe TRBD1 (5 bases). The CDR3 sequence is 13 residues long. Trimming took 7 bases from V and 9 from J, leaving 13 bases between them. Germline V lookup: CDR1 MNHNS, CDR2 SASEGT. The CDR3 DNA reads TGTGCCAGCAATCGAGACAGAGCTTCACCCCTCCACTTT. The encoded protein is CASNRDRASPLHF.

The rearrangement uses TRBV2 and TRBJ2-7; possible D gene TRBD2, 5 bases. CDR1 is SNHLY, CDR2 FYNNEI, per germline. The CDR3 is made up of 14 amino acids. V was clipped by 11 bases and J by 0 bases, with 17 bases between them. The CDR3 protein is CAGKETGSSYEQYF. The CDR3 DNA reads TGTGCCGGGAAAGAGACGGGAAGCTCCTACGAGCAGTACTTC.

A few counts support this clonotype. J is TRBJ1-2 and V is TRBV6-5; no firm D call. CDR3 size: 13 residues. Between the trimmed V and J ends, which lost 4 bases and 4 bases, there was a span of 10 bases. CDR1 and CDR2 (germline): MNHEY, SVGAGI. DNA of the CDR3: TGTGCCAGCAGTTCCTGGGTCTTCTATGGCTACACCTTC. The encoded protein is CASSSWVFYGYTF.

This chain uses TRBV5-8 with TRBJ1-2; D is ambiguous. The CDR3 totals 16 residues. The V gene's germline CDR1 is SGHTS and CDR2 YDEGEE. The V end lost 4 bases, the J end lost 6 bases, and 22 bases lay between the germline ends. The CDR3 region has the DNA TGTGCCAGCAGCCCCTGGATGGGAAGTGGTCTGGATGGCTACACCTTC. Its translation is CASSPWMGSGLDGYTF.

This clonotype has more than one count but fewer than ten. This chain uses TRBV6-1 with TRBJ1-6; 10 nucleotides align to TRBD1. Losses at the gene ends were 10 bases for V and 5 bases for J; bases not matched to a gene: 14. Germline V gene lookup returns CDR1 MNHNS and CDR2 SASEGT. This CDR3 has 17 residues. The CDR3 bases are TGTGCCACCCGGGACAGGGGTACTATTAGACATAATTCACCCCTCCACTTT. Encoded protein: CATRDRGTIRHNSPLHF.

The chain employs TRBV4-2 and TRBJ2-1; D is undetermined. V gave up 0 bases and J gave up 10 bases, with 10 bases separating them. There are 13 residues in the CDR3. From germline, CDR1 is LGHNA and CDR2 YNFKEQ. For the CDR3, the DNA is TGTGCCAGCAGCCAAGATAGTAGCCCCGAGCAGTTCTTC. Encoded protein: CASSQDSSPEQFF.

The chain couples TRBV20-1 to TRBJ1-2, with 7 bases matching TRBD1. The CDR3 has 15 residues. Trimming cost V 4 bases and J 7 bases; bases outside gene matches: 15. In germline, CDR1 is DFQATT, CDR2 SNEGSKA (reference sequence). CDR3 region: CSAIEQGSSVRGYTF. The DNA of the CDR3 is TGCAGTGCTATTGAACAGGGGTCTAGCGTGCGTGGCTACACCTTC.

This clonotype showed up just a few times. The chain has TRBV20-1 and TRBJ1-2, with TRBD1 as a possible D gene (6 bases). The germline V and J ends were trimmed by 4 bases and 0 bases, with 15 bases remaining between them. Germline loops: CDR1 DFQATT, CDR2 SNEGSKA (reference sequence). The CDR3 consists of 15 residues. CDR3 sequence (DNA): TGCAGTGCTATAGTAGGGGGTAGATCTAACTATGGCTACACCTTC. Protein: CSAIVGGRSNYGYTF.

This clonotype has more than one count but fewer than ten. This sequence joins TRBV20-1 and TRBJ2-5, with 9 bases matching TRBD1. The CDR3 has 15 residues. Germline loops: CDR1 DFQATT, CDR2 SNEGSKA (reference sequence). The trim removed 1 base at V and 1 base at J, leaving 4 bases unmatched. Written as DNA, the CDR3 is TGCAGTGCTAGAGCGGGACAGGGCTTCCAAGAGACCCAGTACTTC. Translating gives CSARAGQGFQETQYF.

The rearrangement joins TRBV19 to TRBJ1-5, with D maybe TRBD1 (6 bases). Per the germline V gene, CDR1 is LNHDA and CDR2 is SQIVND (reference sequence). V lost 7 bases to trimming and J lost 11 bases, with 18 bases between them. The CDR3 runs to 13 residues. The CDR3 nucleotides read TGTGCCAGTATAGATACAGGGCGGTTGACCCAGCATTTT. Its translation is CASIDTGRLTQHF.

This clonotype came up a few times. This rearrangement joins TRBV4-3 to TRBJ1-1; TRBD1 agrees at 10 bases. Germline CDR1 reads LGHNA; CDR2 reads YSLEER. The ends lost 0 bases at V and 2 bases at J; junction bases unmatched: 6. This CDR3 has 17 amino acids. Here the CDR3 reads CASSQDRATGGNTEAFF. The CDR3 DNA is TGCGCCAGCAGCCAAGATCGTGCGACAGGGGGCAACACTGAAGCTTTCTTT.

This clonotype was recorded only once. The genes are TRBV6-1 and TRBJ1-5; 7 bases are a match to TRBD1. CDR1 is MNHNS and CDR2 is SASEGT in the germline V gene. With 5 bases clipped from V and 9 bases from J, the junction kept 16 bases outside the gene matches. CDR3 size: 16 residues. CDR3 region: CASSHLRDRGTGPQHF. CDR3 DNA sequence: TGTGCCAGCAGTCACCTCCGGGACAGAGGGACCGGGCCCCAGCATTTT.

The chain links TRBV4-3 to TRBJ2-3, with D possibly being TRBD1 or TRBD2 (5 bases each). Trimming shortened V by 0 bases and J by 2 bases, and 12 bases separated the two germline ends. Germline assignment: CDR1 LGHNA and CDR2 YSLEER. The length of the CDR3 is 16 residues. CDR3 in amino acids: CASSQDRDGTTDTQYF. The CDR3 DNA is TGCGCCAGCAGCCAAGATCGTGACGGGACCACAGATACGCAGTATTTT.

The chain links TRBV6-1 to TRBJ2-6; D is uncertain. The CDR3 consists of 15 residues. V was clipped by 0 bases and J by 4 bases, with 7 bases between them. Per the germline V gene, CDR1 is MNHNS and CDR2 is SASEGT. The CDR3 here is CASSEALEGANVLTF. For the CDR3, the DNA is TGTGCCAGCAGTGAAGCGTTGGAGGGGGCCAACGTCCTGACTTTC.

The rearrangement joins TRBV9 to TRBJ2-7; TRBD1 matches at 7 bases. This CDR3 contains 15 residues. The germline gives CDR1 SGDLS, CDR2 YYNGEE. V trimming: 0 bases; J trimming: 3 bases; junction bases outside the gene matches: 6. CDR3 coding DNA: TGTGCCAGCAGCGTAGCAGGGGGTTTAATCTACGAGCAGTACTTC. Translating it yields CASSVAGGLIYEQYF.

In its sample, this clonotype was seen a few times. The rearrangement joins TRBV20-1 to TRBJ1-2; 9 positions agree with TRBD1. V shed 6 bases and J 4 bases; nucleotides not matched to a gene: 3. Germline V lookup: CDR1 DFQATT, CDR2 SNEGSKA (reference sequence). The CDR3 runs 12 residues. CDR3 in DNA: TGCAGTGCGAAACAGGGGGCCTATGGCTACACCTTC. This codes for CSAKQGAYGYTF.

The chain joins TRBV6-2 or TRBV6-3 to TRBJ2-3; no clear D gene. V dropped 2 bases and J dropped 10 bases, with 10 bases sitting between them. This CDR3 contains 12 residues. Germline lookup yields CDR1 MNHEY and CDR2 SVGEGT. CDR3 amino acids: CASSYSLFPQYF. The DNA of the CDR3 is TGTGCCAGCAGTTACAGCCTTTTTCCGCAGTATTTT.

The chain joins TRBV15 to TRBJ1-2, with D unresolved. CDR1 is LNHNV, CDR2 YYDKDF, per germline (reference sequence). The CDR3 is 16 residues long. V was shortened by 1 base and J by 9 bases, with 21 bases between the two germline ends. The CDR3 spells CATSRGSSKSLTRYTF. CDR3 coding DNA: TGTGCCACCAGCAGAGGCTCATCGAAGTCATTGACCCGCTACACCTTC.

The rearrangement joins TRBV20-1 to TRBJ2-1; 8 nucleotides agree with TRBD2. Germline loops: CDR1 DFQATT, CDR2 SNEGSKA (reference sequence). This CDR3 has 15 residues. Unmatched junction bases numbered 12, after V lost 2 bases and J lost 9 bases. CDR3 sequence: CSARRQAGVAFEQFF. The CDR3 bases are TGCAGTGCTAGAAGGCAAGCGGGAGTGGCGTTTGAGCAGTTCTTC.

This sequence joins TRBV6-5 and TRBJ1-2; D unclear. CDR1 MNHEY and CDR2 SVGAGI come from the germline V gene. Trimming shortened V by 0 bases and J by 6 bases, and 17 bases separated the two germline ends. This CDR3 contains 16 residues. The CDR3 here is CASSYSIRRGGDGYTF. The CDR3 DNA reads TGTGCCAGCAGTTACTCGATAAGGCGGGGAGGTGATGGCTACACCTTC.

V usage is TRBV20-1 and J usage is TRBJ2-2; D gene ambiguous. Trimming took off 3 bases at V and 4 bases at J, with 9 bases between the two ends. The CDR3 spans 13 residues. CDR1 is DFQATT and CDR2 is SNEGSKA in the germline V gene (reference sequence). CDR3 bases: TGCAGTGCTAGCCCCGCCAGCACCGGGGAGCTGTTTTTT. This translates into CSASPASTGELFF.

The chain carries TRBV20-1 and TRBJ1-5; weak D call: TRBD1 (6 bases). V was pared by 4 bases and J by 7 bases, with 17 bases between. The CDR3 totals 14 residues. Germline V gene lookup returns CDR1 DFQATT and CDR2 SNEGSKA (reference sequence). The CDR3 protein is CSAIVTGPNQPQHF. Written as DNA, the CDR3 is TGCAGTGCTATAGTCACAGGGCCAAACCAGCCCCAGCATTTT.